The 22 T cell receptor beta chains reported below all come from one sample, sequenced in a study of OX40 agonist ivuxolimab in advanced cancers. The assay was immunoSEQ multiplex PCR, and TCRdb's table has in-frame clones only and misses some. This sample carries more than 45,000 clones, approximately 90% of them seen once, and the ten largest clones take roughly 1.5%. Material: CD4+ or CD8+ T cells sorted from blood, obtained in a trial of the OX40 agonist ivuxolimab. The receptors stem from an adult with an advanced solid tumor such as melanoma, head and neck, liver or kidney cancer.

The genes are TRBV2 and TRBJ2-4; D is ambiguous. There are 14 residues in the CDR3. V dropped 6 bases and J dropped 0 bases, with 9 bases sitting between them. Germline values: CDR1 SNHLY, CDR2 FYNNEI. CDR3 sequence: CASSASLAKNIQYF. The CDR3 bases are TGTGCCAGCAGCGCATCCTTAGCCAAAAACATTCAGTACTTC.

The J gene is TRBJ1-1, the V gene TRBV5-1, with D possibly matching TRBD1 (5 bases). The germline gives CDR1 SGHRS, CDR2 YFSETQ. This CDR3 is 15 amino acids long. Deletions cut 3 bases from V and 1 base from J, with 13 bases between. CDR3 coding DNA: TGCGCCAGCAGCTCCACCGGGACGGGGAACACTGAAGCTTTCTTT. Its protein product is CASSSTGTGNTEAFF.

The chain links TRBV28 to TRBJ1-2; D not certain. Germline V CDR1 and CDR2: MDHEN, SYDVKM. V lost 8 bases and J 8 bases, leaving 12 bases between the germline ends. This CDR3 has 11 residues. DNA of the CDR3: TGTGCCAGCTACTCTCGGCAAGGCTACACCTTC. Its translation is CASYSRQGYTF.

On this clone: Mismatch with germline at one junction end may stem from a read error. The gene calls are TRBV2 and TRBJ1-2; D not certain. Germline loops: CDR1 SNHLY, CDR2 FYNNEI. CDR3 size: 14 residues. In DNA form, the CDR3 reads TGTGCCAGCAGTGAAGATGCAAGGTCGGCAGGACCCGAGTTC. The encoded protein is CASSEDARSAGPEF.

V gene TRBV14 combines with J gene TRBJ2-5; 7 nucleotides line up with TRBD1. The DNA end is more similar to TRBJ2-7, so the J call may be wrong. The CDR3 runs 15 residues. CDR1 is SGHDN and CDR2 is FVKESK in the germline V gene. The CDR3 loop reads CASSQVRGGAGEQYF. CDR3 nucleotides: TGTGCCAGCAGCCAAGTCCGAGGGGGCGCGGGCGAGCAGTACTTC.

About this clone itself: A read error may explain this, as a much larger clone is one base away. V is TRBV6-1 and J is TRBJ1-1, with D possibly TRBD1 on 6 matching bases. The CDR3 spans 12 residues. V lost 2 bases to trimming and J lost 5 bases, with 6 bases between them. Germline lookup yields CDR1 MNHNS and CDR2 SASEGT. CDR3 DNA sequence: TGTGCCAGCAGTGAAAGGGGGACTGAAGCTTTCTTT. Protein sequence: CASSERGTEAFF.

V usage is TRBV19 and J usage is TRBJ2-3, with TRBD1 as a possible D gene (6 bases). The germline V gene has CDR1 LNHDA and CDR2 SQIVND (reference sequence). The CDR3 covers 17 residues. V was cut by 10 bases and J by 3 bases, with 26 bases left in between. The CDR3 coding sequence is TGTGCCACCAGACCCCTGGGGACACAAACGGGGACAGATACGCAGTATTTT. Protein: CATRPLGTQTGTDTQYF.

This chain connects TRBV28 to TRBJ1-2, with 8 nucleotides matching TRBD1. The germline CDR1 and CDR2 sequences are MDHEN and SYDVKM. The junction had 12 bases not matched to a gene; V was cut back by 8 bases and J by 4 bases. The CDR3 runs 15 residues. In nucleotides, the CDR3 is TGTGCCAGCGGACAGGGAGGAAGCAATGTCTATGGCTACACCTTC. This translates into CASGQGGSNVYGYTF.

J is TRBJ2-2 and V is TRBV28; TRBD1 is a possible D gene (6 bases). Per the germline V gene, CDR1 is MDHEN and CDR2 is SYDVKM. CDR3 length: 15 residues. Trimming shortened V by 6 bases and J by 1 base, and 12 bases separated the two germline ends. In DNA, the CDR3 is TGTGCCAGCAGGTCCGGGACACAGAACACCGGGGAGCTGTTTTTT. Protein sequence: CASRSGTQNTGELFF.

The chain links TRBV7-3 to TRBJ1-1; D possibly corresponds to TRBD1 (5 bases). CDR1 is SGHTA and CDR2 is FQGTGA in the germline V gene. The V end lost 4 bases, the J end lost 0 bases, and 15 bases lay between the germline ends. The CDR3 totals 16 residues. In DNA, the CDR3 is TGTGCCAGCAGCTCGCAGGGCCTCGGGGTGAACACTGAAGCTTTCTTT. Translation gives CASSSQGLGVNTEAFF.

This clone occurred a few times. The rearrangement uses TRBV5-1 and TRBJ1-2; 8 nucleotides match TRBD1. The junction had 4 bases not matched to a gene; V was cut back by 4 bases and J by 2 bases. CDR1 and CDR2 from the germline V gene are SGHRS and YFSETQ. This CDR3 contains 14 residues. The chain's CDR3 is CASSERTGNYGYTF. The CDR3 bases are TGCGCCAGCAGCGAACGGACAGGGAACTATGGCTACACCTTC.

This clone was observed a handful of times. The V gene is TRBV6-5, the J gene TRBJ1-1, with 7 bases matching TRBD1. The germline V gene encodes CDR1 MNHEY and CDR2 SVGAGI. The CDR3 sequence is 15 residues long. V lost 6 bases and J lost 6; bases outside the gene matches: 13. The CDR3 DNA reads as TGTGCCAGCAGGGGTACAGGGGCGAGTCCCGCTGAAGCTTTCTTT. This sequence encodes CASRGTGASPAEAFF.

The gene calls are TRBV11-2 and TRBJ2-1; TRBD2 agrees at 9 bases. CDR1 and CDR2 from the germline V gene are SGHAT and FQNNGV. J lost 8 bases, V lost 1 base, and 9 bases had no gene match. This CDR3 contains 16 residues. The CDR3 nucleotides read TGTGCCAGCAGCTTAGTATCGCTAGCGGGAAGCTATGAGCAGTTCTTC. This encodes CASSLVSLAGSYEQFF. The whole variable domain, remainder taken from reference TRBV11-2 and TRBJ2-1, is EAGVAQSPRYKIIEKRQSVAFWCNPISGHATLYWYQQILGQGPKLLIQFQNNGVVDDSQLPKDRFSAERLKGVDSTLKIQPAKLEDSAVYLCASSLVSLAGSYEQFFGPGTRLTVL.

This clone rates as medium-sized. The V gene is TRBV28, the J gene TRBJ2-5, with 7 nucleotides matching TRBD2. Germline CDR1 MDHEN, CDR2 SYDVKM. J lost 5 bases, V lost 5 bases, and 8 bases had no gene match. The CDR3 contains 14 residues. The CDR3 DNA is TGTGCCAGCAGTCCCTGGGAGGGAGCGGAGACCCAGTACTTC. The encoded protein is CASSPWEGAETQYF.

In this sample, this clone turned up a few times. This rearrangement joins TRBV20-1 to TRBJ1-1; D remains ambiguous. CDR3 length: 11 residues. Germline CDR1 and CDR2: DFQATT and SNEGSKA (reference sequence). Trimming stripped 6 bases from V and 8 bases from J, with 13 bases between. The DNA for the CDR3 is TGCAGTGCCGTACCCGGCATGGAAGCTTTCTTT. Amino acids: CSAVPGMEAFF.

The CDR3 sequence: CASSFEGMDGYTF. As DNA, the CDR3 is TGTGCCAGCAGTTTCGAAGGGATGGATGGCTACACCTTC. The chain employs TRBV27 and TRBJ1-2, with unresolved D. Trimming cost V 3 bases and J 6 bases, with 11 bases left between them. CDR3 length equals 13 residues. Looked up from germline, CDR1 is MNHEY and CDR2 is SMNVEV (reference sequence).

The gene calls are TRBV6-5 and TRBJ2-3; TRBD1 is a possible D gene (6 bases). V lost 6 bases to trimming and J lost 2 bases, with 12 bases between them. Per the germline V gene, CDR1 is MNHEY and CDR2 is SVGAGI. The CDR3 is 14 residues long. As DNA, the CDR3 is TGTGCCAGCAGCCGGACAGTATCCACAGATACGCAGTATTTT. This encodes CASSRTVSTDTQYF.

The gene calls are TRBV2 and TRBJ1-2; maybe TRBD1 (5 bases). The V end was cut by 11 bases, the J end by 4 bases, with 17 bases between. The CDR3 runs to 13 residues. Germline CDR1 and CDR2: SNHLY and FYNNEI. CDR3 amino acids: CAGQGRPPYGYTF. The DNA for the CDR3 is TGTGCCGGACAAGGACGGCCTCCCTATGGCTACACCTTC.

V usage is TRBV12-2 and J usage is TRBJ2-5; the DNA was not used to check the table's D call, TRBD2. TRBV12-2 is given as a pseudogene. The CDR3 loop spans 22 amino acids. CDR3 region: CPLRRLAVGNGRGSHDQETQYF. CDR3 sequence (DNA): TGTCCCCTTCGTCGCTTAGCGGTAGGGAACGGGAGGGGGTCTCACGACCAAGAGACCCAGTACTTC.

The chain couples TRBV29-1 to TRBJ2-1, with TRBD2 matching 10 bases. Germline assignment: CDR1 SQVTM and CDR2 ANQGSEA. Trimming cost V 8 bases and J 12 bases; bases outside gene matches: 7. The CDR3 extends over 11 amino acids. CDR3 nucleotide sequence: TGCAGCTTACTAGCGGGGAGTGGGCAGTTCTTC. Encoded protein: CSLLAGSGQFF.

This clone has only one observation. The chain uses TRBV25-1 and TRBJ2-1, with 12 bases identical to TRBD2. CDR3 size: 16 residues. Losses at the gene ends were 8 bases for V and 2 bases for J; bases not matched to a gene: 7. Germline V gene lookup returns CDR1 MGHDK and CDR2 SYGVNS. The CDR3 is CASGLAGPAAYNEQFF. The CDR3, as DNA: TGTGCCAGCGGACTAGCGGGGCCTGCGGCCTACAATGAGCAGTTCTTC.

The genes are TRBV5-1 and TRBJ2-1; TRBD2 matches 7 bases. This CDR3 has 15 residues. Trimming took 0 bases from V and 6 from J; bases not matched to a gene: 6. Germline CDR1 is SGHRS and CDR2 is YFSETQ. As DNA, the CDR3 is TGCGCCAGCAGCTTGGTCGCGGGAGAAGCCAATGAGCAGTTCTTC. Protein product: CASSLVAGEANEQFF.